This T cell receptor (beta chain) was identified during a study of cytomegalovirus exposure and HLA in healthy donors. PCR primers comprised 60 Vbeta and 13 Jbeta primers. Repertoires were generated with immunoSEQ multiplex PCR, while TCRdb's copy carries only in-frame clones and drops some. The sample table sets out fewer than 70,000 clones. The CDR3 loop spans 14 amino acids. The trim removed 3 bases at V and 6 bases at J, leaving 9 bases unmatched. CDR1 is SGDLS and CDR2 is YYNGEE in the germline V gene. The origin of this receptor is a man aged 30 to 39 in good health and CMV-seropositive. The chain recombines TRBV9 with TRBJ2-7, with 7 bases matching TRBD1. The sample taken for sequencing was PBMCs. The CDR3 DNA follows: TGTGCCAGCAGCGGCCCCAGCCCAGGGGGCGAGCAGTACTTC. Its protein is CASSGPSPGGEQYF.